This T cell receptor beta chain is drawn from a study of blood T cell repertoires in COVID-19. Libraries were prepared by immunoSEQ multiplex PCR; TCRdb keeps only in-frame clonotypes and omits some of them. The table includes tens of thousands of clones, approximately 87% detected once. This CDR3 region has 13 residues. Trimming pared 7 bases from V and 5 bases from J, leaving 14 bases between. Germline CDR1 reads SEHNR; CDR2 reads FQNEAQ (reference sequence). Sequencing was done on a sample of peripheral blood. The clonotype comes from a human donor in a cohort sampled during active COVID-19. The chain carries TRBV7-9 and TRBJ1-2; D perhaps matches TRBD1 (5 bases). CDR3 sequence: CASTKERGYGYTF. DNA for the CDR3: TGTGCCAGCACCAAAGAAAGGGGATATGGCTACACCTTC.